One sample yielded the 15 T cell receptor beta chains listed below, sequenced in a study of T cell changes during pregnancy in multiple sclerosis. Method: immunoSEQ multiplex PCR; TCRdb's copy keeps in-frame clones and lacks some. The data contain more than 55,000 clones, about 92% of them singletons. The material was peripheral blood, obtained in the third trimester of pregnancy. Receptors originate from a female donor in good health, enrolled as a control in a pregnancy study.

This chain connects TRBV2 to TRBJ2-5; 7 bases match TRBD1. J lost 5 bases, V lost 6 bases, and 0 bases had no gene match. CDR1 SNHLY and CDR2 FYNNEI come from the germline V gene. CDR3 length: 11 amino acids. CDR3 sequence reads: CASRGQETQYF. As DNA, the CDR3 is TGTGCCAGCAGGGGACAGGAGACCCAGTACTTC.

V gene TRBV28 combines with J gene TRBJ1-2; 7 nucleotides match TRBD1. This CDR3 comprises 16 residues. J gave up 6 bases and V 6 bases, and 16 bases lay outside the gene matches. CDR1 and CDR2 (germline): MDHEN, SYDVKM. CDR3 bases: TGTGCCAGCAGCCTAACGCCCTCACAGGGGAGGCATGGCTACACCTTC. This translates into CASSLTPSQGRHGYTF.

The J gene is TRBJ2-3, the V gene TRBV18; perhaps TRBD2 as D (6 bases). The CDR3 has 17 amino acids. Germline V CDR1 and CDR2: KGHSH, LQKENI. The ends were cut back, 3 bases at V and 0 bases at J, with 16 bases in the middle. The CDR3 bases are TGTGCCAGCTCACCCCTCGCGATAGCGGAGAGCACAGATACGCAGTATTTT. Translation: CASSPLAIAESTDTQYF. Together with reference TRBV18 and TRBJ2-3, the CDR3 gives the full variable domain: NAGVMQNPRHLVRRRGQEARLRCSPMKGHSHVYWYRQLPEEGLKFMVYLQKENIIDESGMPKERFSAEFPKEGPSILRIQQVVRGDSAAYFCASSPLAIAESTDTQYFGPGTRLTVL.

The chain carries TRBV4-2 and TRBJ2-1; 15 positions agree with TRBD2. The trim removed 6 bases at V and 4 bases at J, leaving 4 bases unmatched. The V gene's germline CDR1 is LGHNA and CDR2 YNFKEQ. The CDR3 covers 16 residues. The CDR3 DNA follows: TGTGCCAGCAGTCCGGGGACTAGCGGGGGGTACAATGAGCAGTTCTTC. Amino acids: CASSPGTSGGYNEQFF.

The chain recombines TRBV7-2 with TRBJ2-2; tentatively, D is TRBD2 (6 bases). The length of the CDR3 is 14 residues. The V end was cut by 4 bases, the J end by 4 bases, with 10 bases between. The germline gives CDR1 SGHTA, CDR2 FQGNSA. The CDR3 nucleotides read TGTGCCAGCAGCTCAGGAGGGAGCACCGGGGAGCTGTTTTTT. Its translation is CASSSGGSTGELFF. Full variable domain (outside the CDR3, taken from reference TRBV7-2 and TRBJ2-2): GAGVSQSPSNKVTEKGKDVELRCDPISGHTALYWYRQSLGQGLEFLIYFQGNSAPDKSGLPSDRFSAERTGGSVSTLTIQRTQQEDSAVYLCASSSGGSTGELFFGEGSRLTVL.

The gene calls are TRBV7-2 and TRBJ2-7, with D unclear. The V and J ends lost 0 bases and 6 bases respectively, with 9 bases between them. Germline CDR1 is SGHTA and CDR2 is FQGNSA. The CDR3 covers 13 residues. For the CDR3, the DNA is TGTGCCAGCAGCTTAGCCCCGGGTTCCGAGCAGTACTTC. This gives the protein CASSLAPGSEQYF.

CDR3 sequence: CASSPIDGVYGYTF. CDR3 nucleotides: TGTGCCAGCAGTCCGATTGACGGAGTTTATGGCTACACCTTC. The chain employs TRBV6-1 and TRBJ1-2; D gene ambiguous. Deletions cut 5 bases from V and 5 bases from J, with 15 bases between. CDR1 MNHNS and CDR2 SASEGT come from the germline V gene. There are 14 residues in the CDR3.

This sequence joins TRBV7-8 and TRBJ1-2; 11 positions match TRBD1. V was pared by 5 bases and J by 7 bases, with 6 bases of the junction left unmatched. In germline, CDR1 is SGHVS, CDR2 FQNEAQ. CDR3 length: 14 residues. CDR3 in DNA: TGTGCCAGCAGCCCTAGGACAGGGGGCTTTGGCTACACCTTC. Its protein product is CASSPRTGGFGYTF.

CDR3 residues: CASSPEAGGQETQYF. In DNA, the CDR3 is TGTGCCAGCAGCCCAGAGGCGGGGGGGCAAGAGACCCAGTACTTC. The chain uses TRBV11-2 and TRBJ2-5; the match to TRBD2 covers 9 bases. The CDR3 runs to 15 residues. Germline V gives CDR1 SGHAT, CDR2 FQNNGV. V shed 5 bases and J 2 bases; nucleotides not matched to a gene: 6. Drawing the rest from reference TRBV11-2 and TRBJ2-5, the complete variable domain is EAGVAQSPRYKIIEKRQSVAFWCNPISGHATLYWYQQILGQGPKLLIQFQNNGVVDDSQLPKDRFSAERLKGVDSTLKIQPAKLEDSAVYLCASSPEAGGQETQYFGPGTRLLVL.

The chain combines TRBV25-1 with TRBJ1-4; maybe TRBD1 (6 bases). The germline CDR1 and CDR2 sequences are MGHDK and SYGVNS. CDR3 size: 12 residues. V lost 7 bases to trimming and J lost 5 bases, with 8 bases between them. The CDR3 is CASMGTNEKLFF. CDR3 in DNA: TGTGCCAGCATGGGGACAAATGAAAAACTGTTTTTT.

The chain links TRBV19 to TRBJ2-1; perhaps TRBD1 as D (5 bases). CDR3 length equals 14 residues. The germline V gene has CDR1 LNHDA and CDR2 SQIVND (reference sequence). Deletions cut 4 bases from V and 5 bases from J, with 12 bases between. This chain's CDR3 is CASSTQGTDNEQFF. Written as DNA, the CDR3 is TGTGCCAGTAGTACCCAGGGAACAGACAATGAGCAGTTCTTC.

This sequence joins TRBV7-6 and TRBJ2-5; no reliable D call. The CDR3 is 13 residues long. V was shortened by 0 bases and J by 4 bases, with 6 bases between the two germline ends. The germline V gene has CDR1 SGHVS and CDR2 FNYEAQ. The CDR3: CASSLAFRETQYF. CDR3 nucleotides: TGTGCCAGCAGCTTAGCGTTTCGAGAGACCCAGTACTTC.

This clone has just one count. This chain joins TRBV7-9 and TRBJ1-2, with TRBD1 matching 8 bases. The CDR3 consists of 12 residues. CDR1 SEHNR and CDR2 FQNEAQ come from the germline V gene (reference sequence). V gave up 2 bases and J gave up 8 bases; unmatched junction bases: 1. The CDR3 reads CASSLWDRGYTF. In DNA form, the CDR3 reads TGTGCCAGCAGCTTATGGGACAGGGGCTACACCTTC.

V gene TRBV2 combines with J gene TRBJ1-1; 9 bases agree with TRBD1. V lost 6 bases to trimming and J lost 6 bases; unmatched junction nucleotides: 8. CDR3 length equals 14 residues. The germline V gene encodes CDR1 SNHLY and CDR2 FYNNEI. The chain's CDR3 is CASRGDRVMAEAFF. CDR3 DNA sequence: TGTGCCAGCAGGGGGGACAGGGTGATGGCTGAAGCTTTCTTT.

The chain combines TRBV30 with TRBJ1-4; 8 bases line up with TRBD1. Trimming removed 3 bases from V and 6 bases from J; junction bases left unmatched: 0. The CDR3 is 12 amino acids. Germline CDR1 is GTSNPN and CDR2 is SVGIG (reference sequence). CDR3 amino acids: CAWRQGDEKLFF. CDR3 bases: TGTGCCTGGAGACAGGGGGATGAAAAACTGTTTTTT.